The source of this TCR beta chain is a study of cytomegalovirus exposure and HLA in healthy donors. Study-wide points: A later analysis linked a missense variant in DCLRE1C to the trimming of TCR beta V and J genes. Among immune exposure information, only CMV serostatus was available. Owing to their indistinguishability, certain V segments, notably TRBV6-2 and TRBV6-3, were excluded.

On this clone itself: Its target is unknown.

Nominal health characterized the donors when sampled, though unrecorded immune exposures were likely. Germline assignment: CDR1 SGHTA and CDR2 FQGNSA. The CDR3 is 17 residues long. J gave up 0 bases and V 6 bases, and 13 bases lay outside the gene matches. Both 60 Vbeta primers and 13 Jbeta primers went into the PCR. TCRdb's table, derived via immunoSEQ multiplex PCR, lists solely in-frame clones and lacks some. The table lists around 140,000 clones, around 78% of them singletons. Input material: PBMCs. The chain uses TRBV7-2 and TRBJ1-1; 7 nucleotides line up with TRBD1. This clonotype was obtained from a woman aged 18 to 35 in good health and CMV-seronegative. The CDR3 DNA reads as TGTGCCAGCAGTTCCAGACAGGGATTGATCATGAACACTGAAGCTTTCTTT. Translation: CASSSRQGLIMNTEAFF.